The 5 T cell receptor beta chains below come from one sample, sequenced in a study of CD8+CD57+ T cells in acquired aplastic anemia. Patients who underwent sequencing had shown CD8+CD57+ cell expansion by flow cytometry. TCR beta VDJ and CDR3 profiles were obtained from a genomic DNA template. MiXCR, applied by TCRdb to the reads, yields one record per CDR3 protein. The sample holds about 200,000 distinct CDR3 sequences, roughly 60% seen once. Sequencing was carried out using sorted CD4+, CD8+, or CD8+CD57+ T cells (not recorded which) from PBMCs. Source of these receptors: a human donor with aplastic anemia.

The chain is built from TRBV20-1 and TRBJ2-2; the D gene is possibly TRBD1 (6 bases). This CDR3 has 15 residues. CDR1 is DFQATT, CDR2 SNEGSKA, per germline (reference sequence). The ends were cut back, 3 bases at V and 2 bases at J, with 13 bases in the middle. This CDR3 reads CSARERGQNTGELFF. The CDR3 DNA reads as TGCAGTGCTAGGGAAAGGGGACAAAACACCGGGGAGCTGTTTTTT.

The gene calls are TRBV5-5 and TRBJ2-1; possibly TRBD2 for D (5 bases). Germline V gene sequence: CDR1 SGHKS, CDR2 YYEKEE (reference sequence). This CDR3 is 13 amino acids long. The germline V and J ends were trimmed by 6 bases and 5 bases, with 12 bases remaining between them. This chain's CDR3 is CASTFYGDNEQFF. CDR3 nucleotide sequence: TGTGCCAGCACCTTCTACGGGGACAATGAGCAGTTCTTC. The whole variable domain, filled in from reference TRBV5-5 and TRBJ2-1, reads DAGVTQSPTHLIKTRGQQVTLRCSPISGHKSVSWYQQVLGQGPQFIFQYYEKEERGRGNFPDRFSARQFPNYSSELNVNALLLGDSALYLCASTFYGDNEQFFGPGTRLTVL.

The chain has TRBV7-9 and TRBJ1-1, with D maybe TRBD1 (6 bases). Trimming cost V 5 bases and J 0 bases, with 10 bases left between them. Per the germline V gene, CDR1 is SEHNR and CDR2 is FQNEAQ (reference sequence). This CDR3 is 14 amino acids long. In nucleotides, the CDR3 is TGTGCCAGCAGCCAAGGGGGGATGAACACTGAAGCTTTCTTT. It codes for CASSQGGMNTEAFF.

Remarks on this clonotype: A single base separates this from a much larger clone, so it may be a read error. This chain uses TRBV10-3 with TRBJ1-2, with D possibly being TRBD1 (5 bases). The CDR3 runs to 12 residues. V was cut by 5 bases and J by 8 bases, with 12 bases left in between. Germline CDR1 reads ENHRY; CDR2 reads SYGVKD. CDR3 sequence reads: CAISLDTLGYTF. Here the CDR3 DNA reads TGTGCCATCAGTTTGGACACCTTAGGCTACACCTTC.

This clonotype appeared a single time. This chain joins TRBV5-1 and TRBJ1-2; D ambiguous. The CDR3 has 9 residues. Germline V gene lookup returns CDR1 SGHRS and CDR2 YFSETQ. V was pared by 3 bases and J by 6 bases, with 0 bases between. The CDR3, as DNA: TGCGCCAGCAGCTATGGCTACACCTTC. Translating gives CASSYGYTF.